Listed below are T cell receptor beta chains from one sample, sequenced in a study of memory CD8 T cells in hepatitis C reinfection. Using immunoSEQ multiplex PCR, the repertoire was profiled, and TCRdb retains in-frame clones only, with some absent. Among under 60,000 clones listed, just under 90% were seen once. Sequencing input: naive CD8+ T cells sorted from blood. These receptor sequences come from a man aged 18-30 years with hepatitis C virus infection. CDR3s include the opening cysteine and the closing phenylalanine or tryptophan. Clone size is not always given. Where it is, it says once, few, many or a class for expanded clones.

V gene,clone size,CDR3 protein
TRBV29-1,.,CSVELGQRHTGELFF
TRBV2,.,CASSERDYPYEQYF
TRBV5-8,.,CASSYKTGGRGAEAFF
TRBV29-1,.,CSVETSGGVADTQYF
TRBV20-1,.,CSAISAGELFF
TRBV5-8,once,CASSLGTGGLRNTIYF
TRBV12-1,.,CAIPDWEFDEQFF
TRBV28,.,CASSPSHDGTEASF
TRBV10-3,.,CAISEWSAGTQSSYNEQFF
TRBV5-6,.,CASSLRQGVGNEQFF
TRBV6-6,.,CASSYSPGVDEKLFF
TRBV9,.,CASSVGQGPYHGTDTQYF
TRBV7-2,.,CASSLAENTEAFF
TRBV7-2,.,CASSGEWVVTQYF
TRBV27,.,CASRFLGGGPHEQYF
TRBV6-1,once,CASRYREGDTGELFF
TRBV19,once,CASSIASGTGAYEQYF
TRBV7-2,.,CASSLVQGFSPLHF
TRBV6-6,.,CASSYSVQGGTEAFF
TRBV9,once,CASSVGSDEQFF
TRBV28,.,CASSLLAGGSQETQYF
TRBV7-8,.,CASSLGATGNYGYTF
TRBV4-1,.,CASSHAGDATGELFF
TRBV5-1,.,CASSLKGLLQYNNEQFF
TRBV19,.,CASSMTGGGNQPQHF
TRBV5-1,.,CASTSRTSGIYEQYF
TRBV15,.,CATSRDLGSGEQFF
TRBV5-5,.,CASSPRGGSGLYNEQFF
TRBV9,once,CASSLFGLAGGETEETQYF
TRBV30,.,CAWSAGTYNEQFF
TRBV7-6,.,CASSSQMGTDTQYF
TRBV11-2,.,CASSLGLADNEQFF
TRBV27,.,CASSFLSGRGEEQFF
TRBV7-9,.,CASSLLAAAPDEQFF
TRBV2,.,CASQKNTGELFF